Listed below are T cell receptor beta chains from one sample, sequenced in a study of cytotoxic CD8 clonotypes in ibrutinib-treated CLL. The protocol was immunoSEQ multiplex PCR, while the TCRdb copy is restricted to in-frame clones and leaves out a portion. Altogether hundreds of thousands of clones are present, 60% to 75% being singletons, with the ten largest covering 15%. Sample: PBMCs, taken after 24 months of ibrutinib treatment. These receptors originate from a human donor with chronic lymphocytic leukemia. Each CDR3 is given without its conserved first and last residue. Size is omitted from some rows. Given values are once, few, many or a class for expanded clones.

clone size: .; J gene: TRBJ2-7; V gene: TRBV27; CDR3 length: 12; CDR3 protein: AVHFGRKSYEQY
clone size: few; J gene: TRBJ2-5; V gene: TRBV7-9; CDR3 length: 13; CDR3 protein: ASSLTGGPQETQY
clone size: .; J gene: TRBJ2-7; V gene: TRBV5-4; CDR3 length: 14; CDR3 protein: ASSPGATSFEYEQY
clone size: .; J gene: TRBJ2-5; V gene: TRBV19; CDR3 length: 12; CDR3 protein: ASTGRQPQETQY
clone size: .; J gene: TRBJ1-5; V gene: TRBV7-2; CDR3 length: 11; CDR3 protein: ASSPVGVQPQH
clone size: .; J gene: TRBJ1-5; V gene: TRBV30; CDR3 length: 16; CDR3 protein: AWSEAGRSTFSNQPQH
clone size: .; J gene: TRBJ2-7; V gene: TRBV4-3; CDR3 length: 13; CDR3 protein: ASSQTTAVEYEQY
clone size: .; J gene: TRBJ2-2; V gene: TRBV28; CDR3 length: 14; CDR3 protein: ASSSIQRELAGELF
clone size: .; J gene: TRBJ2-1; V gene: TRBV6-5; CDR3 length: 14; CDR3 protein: ASSYSEVTTMDEQF
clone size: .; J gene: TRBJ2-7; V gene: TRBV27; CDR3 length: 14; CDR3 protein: ASSIQEGPPIYEQY
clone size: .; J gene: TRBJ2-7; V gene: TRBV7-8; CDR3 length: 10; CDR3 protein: ASSRDWYEQY
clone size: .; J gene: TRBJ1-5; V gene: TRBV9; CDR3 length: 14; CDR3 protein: ASSVEWGQPNQPQH
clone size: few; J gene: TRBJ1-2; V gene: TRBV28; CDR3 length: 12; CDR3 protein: ASSGVEGHYGYT
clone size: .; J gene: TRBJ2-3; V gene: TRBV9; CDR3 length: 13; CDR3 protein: ASSVTSSSTDTQY
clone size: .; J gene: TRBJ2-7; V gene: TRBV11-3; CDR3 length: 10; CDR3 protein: ASSSGQYEQY
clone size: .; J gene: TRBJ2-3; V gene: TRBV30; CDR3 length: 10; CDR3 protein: AWSVSEDTQY
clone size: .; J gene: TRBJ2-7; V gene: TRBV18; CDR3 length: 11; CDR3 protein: ASSPLETYEQY
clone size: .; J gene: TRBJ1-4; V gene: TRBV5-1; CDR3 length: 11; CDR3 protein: ASSRGQFEKLF
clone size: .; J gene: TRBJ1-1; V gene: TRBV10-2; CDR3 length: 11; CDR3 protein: ASSTQANTEAF
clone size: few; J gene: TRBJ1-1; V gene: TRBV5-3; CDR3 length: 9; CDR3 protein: ARSLVGEAF
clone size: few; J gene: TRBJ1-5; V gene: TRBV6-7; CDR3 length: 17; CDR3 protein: ASSSSAHTGEGSNQPQH
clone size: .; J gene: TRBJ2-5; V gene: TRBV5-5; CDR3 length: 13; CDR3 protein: ASSHQLLGLETQY
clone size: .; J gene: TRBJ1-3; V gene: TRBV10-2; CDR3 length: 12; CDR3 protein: AKKVRDSGNTIY
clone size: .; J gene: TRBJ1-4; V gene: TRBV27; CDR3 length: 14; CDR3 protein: ASSFDRALANEKLF
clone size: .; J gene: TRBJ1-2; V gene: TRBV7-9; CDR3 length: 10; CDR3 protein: ASSDKGYGYT
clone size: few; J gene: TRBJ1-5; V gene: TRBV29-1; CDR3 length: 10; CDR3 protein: SVAEINQPQH
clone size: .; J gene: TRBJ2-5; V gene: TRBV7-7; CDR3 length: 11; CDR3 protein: ASSLGDKETQY
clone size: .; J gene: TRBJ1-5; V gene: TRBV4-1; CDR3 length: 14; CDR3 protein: ASSQEGGGSNQPQH
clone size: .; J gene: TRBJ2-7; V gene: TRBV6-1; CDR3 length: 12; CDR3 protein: ASSSGTGSYEQY
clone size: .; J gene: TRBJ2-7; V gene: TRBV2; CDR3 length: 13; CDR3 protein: ASSEGLSGLGEQY
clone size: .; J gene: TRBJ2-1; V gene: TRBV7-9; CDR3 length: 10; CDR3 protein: ASSLEDNEQF
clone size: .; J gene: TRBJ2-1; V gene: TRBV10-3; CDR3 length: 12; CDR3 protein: ASSPGTPRDEQF
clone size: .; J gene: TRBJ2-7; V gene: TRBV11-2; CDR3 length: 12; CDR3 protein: ASRFIAGAYEQY
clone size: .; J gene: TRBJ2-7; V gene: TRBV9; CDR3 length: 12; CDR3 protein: ASSFRDQDYEQY
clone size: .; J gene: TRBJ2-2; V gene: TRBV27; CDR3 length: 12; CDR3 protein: ASTRGSYTGELF
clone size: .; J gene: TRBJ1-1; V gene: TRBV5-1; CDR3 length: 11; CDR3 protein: ASSLDANTEAF
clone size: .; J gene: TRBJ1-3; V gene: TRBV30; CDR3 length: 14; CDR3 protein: AWMAAQGPSGNTIY
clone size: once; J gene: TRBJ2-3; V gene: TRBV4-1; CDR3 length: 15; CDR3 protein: ASSHILRRSSADTQY
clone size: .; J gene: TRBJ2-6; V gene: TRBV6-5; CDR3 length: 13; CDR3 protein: ASRGGSSGANVLT
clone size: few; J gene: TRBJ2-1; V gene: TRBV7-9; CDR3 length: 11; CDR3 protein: ASSPLRDDEQF
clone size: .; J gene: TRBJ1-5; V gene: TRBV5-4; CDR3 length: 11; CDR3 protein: ASSLLEDGPQH